The source of this TCR beta chain is a study of T cell responses to AZD1222 COVID-19 vaccine. Method: immunoSEQ multiplex PCR; TCRdb's copy keeps in-frame clones and lacks some. The sample includes some 120,000 clones, 70% to 90% of them seen just once. Study results and caveats: Only 5 or 6 people who got AZD1222 tested seropositive at baseline. Of spike-specific TCRs, nearly half reportedly target regions left unmutated in variants. Donors were chiefly white British, with a greater number of females, and clonal diversity was perhaps underestimated.

Turning to this clone: The antigen is not known.

From germline, CDR1 is SGHTA and CDR2 FQGNSA. CDR3 length equals 16 residues. Trimming pared 1 base from V and 3 bases from J, leaving 12 bases between. The TCR sequence derives from an adult in good health. This chain connects TRBV7-2 to TRBJ1-4; weak D call: TRBD1 (5 bases). Specimen: peripheral blood, collected on day 0 of MenACWY control vaccination. CDR3 nucleotides: TGTGCCAGCAGCTTAGAACAGCCGGGGGCTAATGAAAAACTGTTTTTT. Amino acids: CASSLEQPGANEKLFF.